Listed here are 29 T cell receptor beta chains from one sample, sequenced in a study of T cell repertoires in cytomegalovirus infection. One entry per CDR3 protein, called by TCRdb with MiXCR from the reads. The sample records 90,000 to 110,000 distinct CDR3 sequences, 25% to 35% being singletons. Their antigen targets remain unknown. Sample: CD8+ T cells from cultured PBMCs, taken from culture after CMV antigen stimulation. The source is a human donor in good health (CMV status not recorded). Some clones in this sample may be carry-over from other donors' samples.

CDR3: CASSPNHGNEQYF. In nucleotides, the CDR3 is TGTGCCAGCAGTCCAAACCATGGCAACGAGCAGTACTTC. V and J are TRBV28 and TRBJ2-7, with D hard to call. Trimming took off 5 bases at V and 5 bases at J, with 13 bases between the two ends. The CDR3 consists of 13 residues. Germline-derived CDR1 and CDR2 are MDHEN and SYDVKM.

The CDR3 here is CASSLEGATFTDTQYF. CDR3 nucleotide sequence: TGCGCCAGCAGCTTGGAGGGGGCTACCTTCACAGATACGCAGTATTTT. V usage is TRBV5-1 and J usage is TRBJ2-3; 7 nucleotides line up with TRBD1. V trimming: 0 bases; J trimming: 2 bases; junction bases outside the gene matches: 6. From germline, CDR1 is SGHRS and CDR2 YFSETQ. This CDR3 is built from 16 residues.

This clonotype showed up just a few times. V is TRBV2 and J is TRBJ2-1; TRBD2 aligns across 9 bases. The CDR3 covers 15 residues. Germline CDR1 SNHLY, CDR2 FYNNEI. Trimming took 3 bases from V and 7 from J; bases not matched to a gene: 7. This CDR3 is CASSEAGTSYNEQFF. CDR3 nucleotide sequence: TGTGCCAGCAGTGAGGCAGGGACTAGCTATAATGAGCAGTTCTTC.

The rearrangement links TRBV20-1 to TRBJ2-5; 8 bases are shared with TRBD1. CDR3 length equals 15 residues. The V gene end was trimmed by 0 bases and the J gene end by 0 bases; junction bases not matched to a gene: 3. From germline, CDR1 is DFQATT and CDR2 SNEGSKA (reference sequence). The DNA of the CDR3 is TGCAGTGCTAGAGACGACAGGGGACACCAAGAGACCCAGTACTTC. Translating gives CSARDDRGHQETQYF.

This clonotype turned up a few times. The chain carries TRBV4-2 and TRBJ1-5; TRBD1 matches at 10 bases. CDR1 and CDR2 (germline): LGHNA, YNFKEQ. This CDR3 is 14 amino acids long. The V segment lost 4 bases and the J segment 6 bases; nucleotides outside the gene matches: 3. This chain's CDR3 is CASSPTGGSQPQHF. The CDR3 bases are TGTGCCAGCAGCCCGACAGGGGGCAGTCAGCCCCAGCATTTT.

This clonotype occurred many times. The chain links TRBV7-2 to TRBJ2-5; D uncertain. The length of the CDR3 is 13 residues. CDR1 SGHTA and CDR2 FQGNSA come from the germline V gene. V shed 5 bases and J shed 1 base, with 8 bases lying between them. The CDR3 region is CASSPRPQETQYF. The CDR3 DNA reads as TGTGCCAGCAGCCCCCGGCCCCAAGAGACCCAGTACTTC.

The chain uses TRBV29-1 and TRBJ2-1; 7 bases agree with TRBD2. The ends lost 5 bases at V and 4 bases at J; junction bases unmatched: 5. The CDR3 runs 13 residues. CDR1 and CDR2 from the germline V gene are SQVTM and ANQGSEA. CDR3 residues: CSVRGGDYNEQFF. The CDR3, as DNA: TGCAGCGTTCGCGGGGGTGATTACAATGAGCAGTTCTTC.

This clonotype has at least ten counts. The chain combines TRBV27 with TRBJ2-1; D uncertain. The germline V gene encodes CDR1 MNHEY and CDR2 SMNVEV (reference sequence). The CDR3 length is 13 residues. Trimming cost V 11 bases and J 5 bases, with 16 bases left between them. The CDR3 DNA is TGTGCCGCCCGGGCAGTACGGAACAATGAGCAGTTCTTC. Amino acids: CAARAVRNNEQFF.

This chain joins TRBV12-3 or TRBV12-4 and TRBJ2-1; 7 bases line up with TRBD2. This CDR3 has 15 amino acids. V lost 5 bases to trimming and J lost 0 bases; unmatched junction nucleotides: 4. CDR3 nucleotides: TGTGCCAGCAGTGGGTGGGGGGGCTCCTACAATGAGCAGTTCTTC. Amino acids: CASSGWGGSYNEQFF.

The chain links TRBV2 to TRBJ1-4, with 10 bases identical to TRBD1. The CDR3 spans 14 residues. Per the germline V gene, CDR1 is SNHLY and CDR2 is FYNNEI. V lost 4 bases and J lost 10; bases outside the gene matches: 6. The CDR3 DNA is TGTGCCAGCAGTGCGGGGACAGGGGTAGGAAAACTGTTTTTT. Protein: CASSAGTGVGKLFF.

This clonotype was counted many times. V is TRBV12-3 or TRBV12-4 and J is TRBJ1-1; no definite D call. The CDR3 consists of 14 residues. V was shortened by 3 bases and J by 8 bases, with 16 bases between the two germline ends. CDR3 region: CASSFRVSQWEAFF. In nucleotides, the CDR3 is TGTGCCAGCAGTTTTAGAGTCAGTCAATGGGAAGCTTTCTTT.

The chain couples TRBV20-1 to TRBJ1-5; D not resolved. Trimming took off 0 bases at V and 0 bases at J, with 12 bases between the two ends. Germline V CDR1 and CDR2: DFQATT, SNEGSKA (reference sequence). This CDR3 is 16 amino acids long. CDR3 amino acids: CSARDRDWSSNQPQHF. CDR3 in DNA: TGCAGTGCTAGAGATCGGGATTGGAGTAGCAATCAGCCCCAGCATTTT.

The rearrangement links TRBV7-2 to TRBJ2-5; 13 bases are shared with TRBD2. Germline V gives CDR1 SGHTA, CDR2 FQGNSA. The CDR3 runs to 19 residues. V shed 4 bases, J shed 4 bases, and the junction held 15 bases outside the gene matches. The CDR3 region is CASSSPGLAGPIFGETQYF. In nucleotides, the CDR3 is TGTGCCAGCAGCTCACCGGGACTAGCGGGGCCTATTTTTGGAGAGACCCAGTACTTC. The entire variable domain, with the rest obtained from reference TRBV7-2 and TRBJ2-5, is as follows: GAGVSQSPSNKVTEKGKDVELRCDPISGHTALYWYRQSLGQGLEFLIYFQGNSAPDKSGLPSDRFSAERTGGSVSTLTIQRTQQEDSAVYLCASSSPGLAGPIFGETQYFGPGTRLLVL.

The chain uses TRBV4-1 and TRBJ1-1; no definite D call. Germline lookup yields CDR1 MGHRA and CDR2 YSYEKL. Deletions cut 0 bases from V and 4 bases from J, with 9 bases between. CDR3 size: 14 residues. The CDR3: CASSQEGWATEAFF. The CDR3, as DNA: TGCGCCAGCAGCCAAGAAGGTTGGGCCACTGAAGCTTTCTTT.

The table lists this clonotype with a few counts. V gene TRBV6-5 combines with J gene TRBJ2-7; tentative D call: TRBD1 (8 bases). The V end was cut by 4 bases, the J end by 1 base, with 17 bases between. The CDR3 covers 16 residues. Germline V CDR1 and CDR2: MNHEY, SVGAGI. CDR3 DNA sequence: TGTGCCAGCAGTTTCTCAACAGGGGGGGGATCCTACGAGCAGTACTTC. Protein: CASSFSTGGGSYEQYF.

This clonotype was detected a few times. V is TRBV24-1 and J is TRBJ2-5, with 7 bases matching TRBD2. Germline V gene sequence: CDR1 KGHDR, CDR2 SFDVKD. V lost 8 bases and J lost 5; bases outside the gene matches: 10. The CDR3 has 14 residues. The CDR3 coding sequence is TGTGCCACCATGGTGGGGGGGGGTTTTGAGACCCAGTACTTC. It is translated as CATMVGGGFETQYF.

The chain is built from TRBV6-1 and TRBJ1-4; perhaps TRBD1 as D (5 bases). Trimming removed 6 bases from V and 8 bases from J, with 19 bases in between. The V gene's germline CDR1 is MNHNS and CDR2 SASEGT. The CDR3 covers 15 residues. DNA for the CDR3: TGTGCCAGCAGCCACCGCGGGGGTGGGAACGAAAAACTGTTTTTT. Protein sequence: CASSHRGGGNEKLFF.

There are many counts of this clonotype. V usage is TRBV6-1 and J usage is TRBJ1-1, with 7 bases aligning to TRBD1. Germline-derived CDR1 and CDR2 are MNHNS and SASEGT. The CDR3 covers 13 residues. J gave up 3 bases and V 6 bases, and 4 bases lay outside the gene matches. The CDR3, as DNA: TGTGCCAGCAGAACACAGGGGTACACTGAAGCTTTCTTT. This translates into CASRTQGYTEAFF.

In its sample, this clonotype was seen many times. This chain connects TRBV7-8 to TRBJ2-3; D gene unclear. Deletions cut 1 base from V and 6 bases from J, with 5 bases between. Per germline, CDR1 SGHVS and CDR2 FQNEAQ. The CDR3 is 12 amino acids. The CDR3 loop reads CASSLVPDTQYF. The CDR3 bases are TGTGCCAGCAGCTTAGTTCCGGATACGCAGTATTTT.

This clonotype was recorded a few times. The J gene is TRBJ2-3, the V gene TRBV7-8, with a tentative D call TRBD2 (6 bases). The germline V gene has CDR1 SGHVS and CDR2 FQNEAQ. V was trimmed by 4 bases and J by 0 bases, leaving 14 bases between them. This CDR3 comprises 16 residues. The CDR3 DNA reads as TGTGCCAGCAGCTGGGGGGATTCGACTAGCACAGATACGCAGTATTTT. Its protein product is CASSWGDSTSTDTQYF.

This rearrangement joins TRBV12-3 or TRBV12-4 to TRBJ1-5; 11 bases agree with TRBD1. The trim removed 1 base at V and 7 bases at J, leaving 3 bases unmatched. The CDR3 has 15 amino acids. CDR3 region: CASSLGTGGGQPQHF. CDR3 in DNA: TGTGCCAGCAGTTTAGGGACAGGGGGCGGACAGCCCCAGCATTTT.

V usage is TRBV5-6 and J usage is TRBJ2-7; no firm D call. V lost 0 bases and J lost 2, with 15 bases in between. This CDR3 has 16 residues. CDR1 and CDR2 (germline): SGHDT, YYEEEE. The CDR3 loop is CASSLVGGTVTYEQYF. For the CDR3, the DNA is TGTGCCAGCAGCTTGGTCGGCGGAACTGTAACCTACGAGCAGTACTTC.

This clonotype was counted many times. The CDR3 DNA is TGTGCCATCAGTGAGTCACCAGGGACTGGTGAAAAACTGTTTTTT. Amino acid sequence: CAISESPGTGEKLFF. This chain joins TRBV10-3 and TRBJ1-4; a possible D gene is TRBD1 (5 bases). Germline lookup yields CDR1 ENHRY and CDR2 SYGVKD. Trimming stripped 0 bases from V and 7 bases from J, with 12 bases between. This CDR3 has 15 residues.

The chain joins TRBV6-1 to TRBJ2-3, with 9 bases lining up with TRBD2. The V and J ends lost 1 base and 6 bases, in that order; junction bases with no gene match: 8. This CDR3 spans 16 amino acids. Germline V gives CDR1 MNHNS, CDR2 SASEGT. CDR3 sequence: CASSEVSSGVYDTQYF. CDR3 in DNA: TGTGCCAGCAGTGAAGTGTCTAGCGGGGTTTACGATACGCAGTATTTT.

The rearrangement uses TRBV29-1 and TRBJ1-1, with D possibly being TRBD1 (6 bases). Germline V gives CDR1 SQVTM, CDR2 ANQGSEA. Trimming removed 0 bases from V and 2 bases from J, with 13 bases in between. The CDR3 runs 15 residues. The CDR3 loop is CSVEDEGGKNTEAFF. The CDR3 coding sequence is TGCAGCGTTGAAGATGAAGGGGGGAAAAACACTGAAGCTTTCTTT.

This chain joins TRBV4-1 and TRBJ2-1, with D hard to call. The V gene's germline CDR1 is MGHRA and CDR2 YSYEKL. V lost 0 bases, J lost 4 bases, and 7 bases lay in between. The CDR3 is 14 residues long. This CDR3 reads CASSQDPSYNEQFF. The CDR3 DNA is TGCGCCAGCAGCCAAGACCCCTCTTACAATGAGCAGTTCTTC.

The chain carries TRBV19 and TRBJ2-7; unclear D gene. The CDR3 runs 13 residues. Between the trimmed V and J ends, which lost 2 bases and 3 bases, there was a span of 8 bases. The germline V gene encodes CDR1 LNHDA and CDR2 SQIVND (reference sequence). CDR3 protein: CASSINGDYEQYF. The CDR3 DNA reads as TGTGCCAGTAGTATAAACGGAGACTACGAGCAGTACTTC.

This chain links TRBV19 with TRBJ2-2; D possibly corresponds to TRBD1 (5 bases). V lost 1 base and J lost 8, with 11 bases in between. This CDR3 is built from 14 residues. Germline CDR1 and CDR2: LNHDA and SQIVND (reference sequence). CDR3 nucleotide sequence: TGTGCCAGTAGTATAGGACAGCTAAGGGGGGAGCTGTTTTTT. Its protein is CASSIGQLRGELFF.

To note about this clonotype: A junction end diverges from the germline sequence, so it may reflect a read error. V is TRBV6-6 and J is TRBJ2-5; D is possibly TRBD2 (6 bases). The CDR3 consists of 18 residues. Germline loops: CDR1 MNHNY, CDR2 SVGAGI (reference sequence). The CDR3 bases are TGTGCCAGCACTTACGGGGGTGTAGGGTACGAATGGCAAGAGACCCAGTACTTC. Protein product: CASTYGGVGYEWQETQYF.